This TCR beta chain was retrieved from a study of graft-versus-host responses after intestinal transplantation. Study-wide background: Multivisceral, liver-intestinal, or isolated intestinal transplants were received by the recipients.

With respect to this clone: What it recognizes is unknown.

Clones were read by immunoSEQ multiplex PCR, and TCRdb kept only the in-frame ones, dropping some. The table includes about 57,000 clones, over 85% detected once. This CDR3 region has 14 residues. The germline V gene encodes CDR1 SGHRS and CDR2 YFSETQ. The study's findings and limits: Among circulating GvH clones, peak levels were associated with early post-transplant declines in HvG clones. Graft-versus-host to host-versus-graft clonal ratios in allografts were high in patients with graft-donor T cell macrochimerism. Recipient marrow contained GvH clones, some of which appeared first in ileum or blood.

The receptor was isolated from a human patient who received an intestinal transplant, so some T cells may come from the graft donor. The V call is TRBV5-1, the J call TRBJ2-5, with 10 nucleotides matching TRBD1. With the DNA end fitting TRBJ2-7 better, the J assignment may be wrong. This sample comprised PBMCs, obtained 26 days after transplant. CDR3 protein: CASSPGQGPYEQYF. DNA of the CDR3: TGCGCCAGCAGCCCGGGACAGGGGCCCTACGAGCAGTACTTC.